These 2 T cell receptor beta chains share one sample of origin, sequenced in a study of shared clonotypes between healthy human individuals. TCRdb's copy holds only in-frame clones and misses some; the assay was immunoSEQ multiplex PCR. Of more than 2,000,000 clones listed, approximately 90% were seen once; the top ten hold about 0.13%. Sequences were obtained from naive CD4+ T cells sorted from blood. Subset in this sample: CD45RA+ positively selected. These receptor sequences come from a man between 18 and 35 years old in good health.

The chain couples TRBV18 to TRBJ1-6, with 7 bases aligning to TRBD1. Germline CDR1 reads KGHSH; CDR2 reads LQKENI. The CDR3 contains 14 residues. The ends lost 5 bases at V and 7 bases at J; junction bases unmatched: 5. CDR3 sequence reads: CASSEGARNSPLHF. CDR3 coding DNA: TGTGCCAGCTCAGAGGGGGCGAGGAATTCACCCCTCCACTTT.

Concerning this clone: In the same sample, other DNA sequences code for this CDR3. The chain uses TRBV10-3 and TRBJ1-1, with D possibly matching TRBD1 (5 bases). The CDR3 has 14 amino acids. V dropped 3 bases and J dropped 2 bases, with 10 bases sitting between them. Germline values: CDR1 ENHRY, CDR2 SYGVKD. The CDR3 here is CAISDGGVNTEAFF. For the CDR3, the DNA is TGTGCCATCAGTGATGGAGGGGTTAACACTGAAGCTTTCTTT.